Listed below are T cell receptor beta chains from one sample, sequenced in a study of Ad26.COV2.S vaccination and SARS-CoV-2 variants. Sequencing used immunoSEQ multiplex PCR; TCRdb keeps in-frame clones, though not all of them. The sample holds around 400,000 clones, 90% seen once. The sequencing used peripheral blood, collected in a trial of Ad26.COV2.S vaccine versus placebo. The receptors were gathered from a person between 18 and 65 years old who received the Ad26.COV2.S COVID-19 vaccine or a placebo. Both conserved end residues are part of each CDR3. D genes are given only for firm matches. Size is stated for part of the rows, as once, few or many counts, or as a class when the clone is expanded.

CASSQDAGGFYGYTF	TGCGCCAGCAGCCAAGATGCCGGGGGCTTCTATGGCTACACCTTC	NA	TRBV4-1	TRBJ1-2	NA
CSARPGETQYF	TGCAGTGCTAGGCCTGGAGAGACCCAGTACTTC	NA	TRBV20-1	TRBJ2-5	NA
CASSLEGLAKTYQETQYF	TGTGCCAGCAGCTTAGAAGGACTAGCGAAGACGTACCAAGAGACCCAGTACTTC	NA	TRBV7-2	TRBJ2-5	TRBD2
CASSIKVQNSNQPQHF	TGTGCCAGTAGTATCAAGGTCCAAAATAGCAATCAGCCCCAGCATTTT	NA	TRBV19	TRBJ1-5	NA
CASTSGTSGSRGTQYF	TGTGCCAGCACCTCCGGGACTAGCGGGAGTAGGGGTACGCAGTATTTT	NA	TRBV3-1/TRBV3-2	TRBJ2-3	TRBD2
CASSSSGRVTDTQYF	TGTGCCAGCAGCTCAAGCGGGAGGGTGACAGATACGCAGTATTTT	NA	TRBV6-5	TRBJ2-3	TRBD2
CASSISRGLAGESSYEQYF	TGTGCCAGTAGTATATCTCGAGGACTAGCGGGAGAGAGCTCCTACGAGCAGTACTTC	NA	TRBV19	TRBJ2-7	TRBD2
CSARTGGDTGELFF	TGCAGCGCCCGGACAGGGGGCGACACCGGGGAGCTGTTTTTT	once	TRBV29-1	TRBJ2-2	TRBD1
CASSSAYEQYF	TGTGCCAGCAGCTCTGCCTACGAGCAGTACTTC	NA	TRBV11-1	TRBJ2-7	NA
CASSFYSGAQTQYF	TGTGCCAGCAGCTTCTACAGCGGGGCTCAGACGCAGTATTTT	NA	TRBV5-4	TRBJ2-3	TRBD2
CASSLGDSPYEQYF	TGCGCCAGCAGCTTAGGGGACAGCCCCTACGAGCAGTACTTC	NA	TRBV5-1	TRBJ2-7	TRBD1
CASSGLVPYNEQFF	TGTGCCAGCAGCGGGCTAGTCCCCTACAATGAGCAGTTCTTC	once	TRBV5-4	TRBJ2-1	NA
CASSLQGAHEQYF	TGCGCCAGCAGCTTGCAGGGGGCCCACGAGCAGTACTTC	NA	TRBV5-1	TRBJ2-7	TRBD1
CASSGPKRRMNTEAFF	TGTGCCAGCAGTGGACCCAAGAGGCGGATGAACACTGAAGCTTTCTTT	NA	TRBV6-1	TRBJ1-1	NA
CASSYSRGHINTGELFF	TGTGCCAGCAGTTACTCGAGGGGACACATAAACACCGGGGAGCTGTTTTTT	NA	TRBV6-2/TRBV6-3	TRBJ2-2	NA
CASSLVAGVQNEQFF	TGCGCCAGCAGCTTAGTAGCGGGAGTTCAAAATGAGCAGTTCTTC	NA	TRBV5-1	TRBJ2-1	TRBD2
CASSQVLAGGRGTDTQYF	TGTGCCAGCAGCCAAGTACTAGCGGGAGGGCGGGGCACAGATACGCAGTATTTT	NA	TRBV3-1/TRBV3-2	TRBJ2-3	TRBD2
CASSLLVGGKLFF	TGTGCCAGCAGCTTGTTAGTAGGGGGAAAACTGTTTTTT	NA	TRBV5-5	TRBJ1-4	NA
CASSREAGGQETQYF	TGTGCCAGCAGTCGCGAGGCGGGAGGGCAAGAGACCCAGTACTTC	NA	TRBV6-2/TRBV6-3	TRBJ2-5	TRBD2
CASSLWSRGGSDTQYF	TGTGCCAGCAGCTTATGGTCTAGGGGGGGCTCAGATACGCAGTATTTT	NA	TRBV7-2	TRBJ2-3	NA
CASSLDRGMNTEAFF	TGTGCCAGCAGCTTGGACCGGGGGATGAACACTGAAGCTTTCTTT	NA	TRBV5-4	TRBJ1-1	NA
CASGLGTANPWEETQYF	TGTGCTAGTGGTTTGGGGACAGCTAACCCCTGGGAAGAGACCCAGTACTTC	NA	TRBV12-5	TRBJ2-5	NA
CASSDPGLNTEAFF	TGTGCCAGCAGTGACCCCGGCTTGAACACTGAAGCTTTCTTT	NA	TRBV25-1	TRBJ1-1	NA
CAISDGGVRTDTQYF	TGTGCCATCAGTGACGGAGGGGTACGCACAGATACGCAGTATTTT	NA	TRBV10-3	TRBJ2-3	NA
CAISEKGTGGVSGNTIYF	TGTGCCATCAGTGAGAAGGGGACAGGGGGAGTCTCTGGAAACACCATATATTTT	NA	TRBV10-3	TRBJ1-3	TRBD1
CSASARGRSAFF	TGCAGTGCTAGTGCTAGAGGGCGGTCGGCTTTCTTT	NA	TRBV20-1	TRBJ1-1	NA
CASSESGVVHEQYF	TGCGCCAGCAGTGAGTCTGGGGTCGTCCACGAGCAGTACTTC	NA	TRBV10-1	TRBJ2-7	NA
CATSDSRTSGSRDTQYF	TGTGCCACCAGTGATTCCCGGACTAGCGGGAGTAGGGATACGCAGTATTTT	NA	TRBV24-1	TRBJ2-3	TRBD2
CASSPGSSSEQYF	TGTGCCAGCAGTCCTGGGTCTTCCTCCGAGCAGTACTTC	NA	TRBV28	TRBJ2-7	NA
CASSYLGTGANVLTF	TGTGCCAGCAGTTACCTAGGAACTGGGGCCAACGTCCTGACTTTC	NA	TRBV6-5	TRBJ2-6	NA
CASSLVGGQGDEKLFF	TGTGCCAGCAGCTTAGTAGGGGGACAGGGCGATGAAAAACTGTTTTTT	NA	TRBV7-9	TRBJ1-4	TRBD1
CASSTQSLYGYTF	TGTGCCAGCAGCACACAGTCCCTCTATGGCTACACCTTC	NA	TRBV5-4	TRBJ1-2	NA
CASSPRGAGDSPLHF	TGTGCCAGCAGCCCGAGAGGGGCCGGGGATTCACCCCTCCACTTT	NA	TRBV7-9	TRBJ1-6	NA
CSAEGNYGYTF	TGCAGTGCGGAGGGGAACTATGGCTACACCTTC	NA	TRBV20-1	TRBJ1-2	NA
CASTGTGYFNEQFF	TGCGCCAGTACCGGGACAGGGTACTTTAATGAGCAGTTCTTC	NA	TRBV10-2	TRBJ2-1	TRBD1
CASSSGPWDEQFF	TGTGCCAGCAGTTCCGGGCCCTGGGATGAGCAGTTCTTC	NA	TRBV28	TRBJ2-1	NA
CASSQDGMGWSQYNEQFF	TGCGCCAGCAGCCAAGATGGTATGGGTTGGTCCCAATACAATGAGCAGTTCTTC	NA	TRBV4-3	TRBJ2-1	NA
CASSSTSGNQETQYF	TGTGCCAGCAGCTCGACTAGCGGGAACCAAGAGACCCAGTACTTC	NA	TRBV5-4	TRBJ2-5	TRBD2
CASSQPRRVGGYTF	TGTGCCAGCAGCCAACCCCGCAGGGTGGGAGGCTACACCTTC	NA	TRBV4-2	TRBJ1-2	NA
CASSLGAGAGETQYF	TGTGCCAGCAGCTTGGGAGCGGGGGCGGGAGAGACCCAGTACTTC	NA	TRBV13	TRBJ2-5	TRBD2
CASSPPGQGPGNTIYF	TGTGCCAGCAGCCCTCCTGGACAGGGCCCTGGAAACACCATATATTTT	NA	TRBV7-9	TRBJ1-3	TRBD1
CASSFLAGTDTQYF	TGTGCCAGCAGTTTCCTAGCTGGGACAGATACGCAGTATTTT	once	TRBV7-3	TRBJ2-3	NA
CASSAAGAANYGYTF	TGTGCCAGCAGCGCGGCAGGGGCGGCTAACTATGGCTACACCTTC	NA	TRBV9	TRBJ1-2	NA
CASSLGLGAKVEQYF	TGTGCCAGCAGCTTAGGGCTGGGGGCTAAAGTTGAGCAGTACTTC	NA	TRBV7-9	TRBJ2-7	NA
CAWSQRGELEGYTF	TGTGCCTGGAGTCAGAGAGGGGAACTGGAGGGCTACACCTTC	NA	TRBV30	TRBJ1-2	NA
CASTAAPHQPQHF	TGTGCCAGCACCGCAGCCCCTCATCAGCCCCAGCATTTT	few	TRBV28	TRBJ1-5	NA
CSVGSSYEQYF	TGCAGCGTTGGGAGCTCCTACGAGCAGTACTTC	NA	TRBV29-1	TRBJ2-7	NA
CASSFGLAEGSIF	TGTGCCAGCAGCTTCGGACTAGCGGAAGGGAGTATCTTC	NA	TRBV12-3/TRBV12-4	TRBJ2-1	TRBD2
CASSLGGVRGYTF	TGTGCCAGCAGTTTAGGGGGGGTGAGAGGCTACACCTTC	NA	TRBV12-3/TRBV12-4	TRBJ1-2	NA
CASSLGTSEQYF	TGTGCCAGCAGCCTAGGGACATCCGAGCAGTACTTC	once	TRBV28	TRBJ2-7	NA
CASSAGTRGVGEQYF	TGTGCCAGCAGCGCCGGGACTAGAGGTGTGGGAGAGCAGTACTTC	NA	TRBV5-4	TRBJ2-7	TRBD2
CAISAGQGASGYTF	TGTGCCATCAGCGCCGGACAGGGGGCTTCTGGCTACACCTTC	once	TRBV10-3	TRBJ1-2	TRBD1
CASSPQGGFVYGYTF	TGTGCCAGCAGCCCCCAGGGGGGGTTTGTCTATGGCTACACCTTC	NA	TRBV7-9	TRBJ1-2	TRBD1
CASSLTRGQETQYF	TGTGCCAGCAGTCTCACGAGAGGGCAAGAGACCCAGTACTTC	NA	TRBV27	TRBJ2-5	NA
CASSLAGSGKNIQYF	TGTGCCAGCAGCTTGGCTGGGTCAGGCAAAAACATTCAGTACTTC	NA	TRBV5-5	TRBJ2-4	NA
CASRGDRGQETQYF	TGTGCCAGCAGGGGGGACAGGGGACAAGAGACCCAGTACTTC	NA	TRBV28	TRBJ2-5	TRBD1
CAGPQNYSNQPQHF	TGTGCCGGCCCCCAGAATTATAGCAATCAGCCCCAGCATTTT	NA	TRBV9	TRBJ1-5	NA
CASSPRWGGAEEETQYF	TGTGCCAGCAGCCCCAGATGGGGGGGCGCGGAAGAAGAGACCCAGTACTTC	NA	TRBV9	TRBJ2-5	NA
CSFRSLADPYEQYF	TGCAGCTTTCGGAGCCTAGCGGACCCCTACGAGCAGTACTTC	NA	TRBV29-1	TRBJ2-7	TRBD2